This paragraph covers one T cell receptor (beta chain) sequence. The antigen remains unidentified. The sample comes from a study of OX40 agonist ivuxolimab in advanced cancers. Background on the study: Participants, around 80% male, averaged around 60 years of age, ranging from roughly 23 to 90. Study-wide results and caveats: On average, a greater number of expanded clones characterised CD8+ T cells relative to CD4+. Among the nonresponders, some also had low normalized T-cell clonal expansion.

This table comes from immunoSEQ multiplex PCR, and its TCRdb copy is limited to in-frame clones, with some not included. Counted here are fewer than 85,000 clones, about four fifths occurring once; the ten biggest clones make up approximately 5.1%. The CDR3 runs to 11 residues. V gave up 1 base and J gave up 1 base, with 1 base separating them. From germline, CDR1 is SQVTM and CDR2 ANQGSEA. This TCR came from an adult with an advanced solid tumor such as melanoma, head and neck, liver or kidney cancer. The rearrangement uses TRBV29-1 and TRBJ1-1, with no clear D. The sequences come from CD4+ or CD8+ T cells sorted from blood, collected in a trial of the OX40 agonist ivuxolimab. This CDR3 is CSVEGNTEAFF. The CDR3 DNA is TGCAGCGTTGAAGGGAACACTGAAGCTTTCTTT.